The rows below give T cell receptor beta chains drawn from one sample of a study of identical twins. TCRdb reprocessed the 5' RACE reads with MiXCR, giving one entry per CDR3 protein. The data show some 1,600,000 distinct CDR3 sequences, about 31% seen once. Sequencing was performed on cord blood. All receptors come from a newborn girl in good health. Each CDR3 is given with its conserved first and last residue. D genes are given only for firm matches. Clone size is not always given. Where it is, it says once, few, many or a class for expanded clones.

j_call d_call clone_size v_call cdr3_nt cdr3_aa
TRBJ2-1 TRBD2 NA TRBV7-9 TGTGCCAGCAGCTTTCCCAGACTAGCAGTAGGGGAGCAGTTCTTC CASSFPRLAVGEQFF
TRBJ2-1 NA NA TRBV21-1 TGTGCCAGCAGCAAACCCTACGAAGGACTAGCGGCGTGTTCCTACAATGAGCAGTTCTTC CASSKPYEGLAACSYNEQFF
TRBJ2-2 TRBD2 NA TRBV20-1 TGCAGTGCTAGTCCGGGACTAGCGGCGGAGGGGGAGCTGTTTTTT CSASPGLAAEGELFF
TRBJ2-7 NA few TRBV5-1 TGCGCCAGCAGCACCACGGGGCTGGGCGAGCAGTACTTC CASSTTGLGEQYF
TRBJ1-4 NA NA TRBV4-2 TGTGCCAGCAGCCCCTGGGAAAGGCAGGGAACTAATGAAAAACTGTTTTTT CASSPWERQGTNEKLFF
TRBJ1-1 NA NA TRBV28 TGTGCCAGCAGTTTATGGGACTCGGGGAACACTGAAGCTTTCTTT CASSLWDSGNTEAFF
TRBJ2-7 NA NA TRBV5-4 TGTGCCAGCAGCTTGTTCGGGGTAGCCTACGAGCAGTACTTC CASSLFGVAYEQYF
TRBJ2-2 NA NA TRBV6-5 TGTGCCAGCAATGCACAGGGTCAGAACACCGGGGAGCTGTTTTTT CASNAQGQNTGELFF
TRBJ2-3 TRBD2 NA TRBV20-1 TGCAGTGCTAGGGCGCTAGCGGCCACAGATACGCAGTATTTT CSARALAATDTQYF
TRBJ2-1 TRBD2 NA TRBV27 TGTGCCAGCGGACCACTAGCGGAAGCTTTTAATGAGCAGTTCTTC CASGPLAEAFNEQFF
TRBJ2-7 TRBD1 NA TRBV4-1 TGCGCCAGCAGCCAACGACAGGGGACCTACGAGCAGTACTTC CASSQRQGTYEQYF
TRBJ2-3 TRBD2 NA TRBV3-1 TGTGCCAGCAGGAAGGGGGGACTAGCGGGAGAGTCAGATACGCAGTATTTT CASRKGGLAGESDTQYF
TRBJ2-1 TRBD2 NA TRBV6-2/TRBV6-3 TGTGCCAGCAGTTACGAGCGGGGGACCTACAATGAGCAGTTCTTC CASSYERGTYNEQFF
TRBJ2-1 TRBD2 NA TRBV20-1 TGCAGTGCTGGGTCCCGGGGGGGCCTGAATGAGCAGTTCTTC CSAGSRGGLNEQFF
TRBJ2-7 NA NA TRBV10-3 TGTGCCATCAGTACTAGCTCCTACAATGAGCAGTACTTC CAISTSSYNEQYF
TRBJ2-1 NA few TRBV4-2 TGTGCCAGCAGAGAATCTCCGATCTTAAATGAGCAGTTCTTC CASRESPILNEQFF
TRBJ2-7 TRBD1 NA TRBV11-2 TGTGCCAGCAGCCAAGCTTACAGGGGAAAAAACGAGCAGTACTTC CASSQAYRGKNEQYF
TRBJ2-7 TRBD2 NA TRBV20-1 TGCAGTGCTAGAGCCCCTACGGGAGGAATCCACGAGCAGTACTTC CSARAPTGGIHEQYF
TRBJ1-1 NA NA TRBV12-5 TGTGCTAGTGGTTTGGCATCCAGGGGCGCCGGGAACACTGAAGCTTTCTTT CASGLASRGAGNTEAFF
TRBJ2-5 NA NA TRBV3-1 TGTGCCAGCAGTCAGGGCGCTAAAGAGACCCAGTACTTC CASSQGAKETQYF
TRBJ2-3 NA many TRBV12-5 TGTGCTAGTGGTCGTGATCGTGTAGATACGCAGTATTTT CASGRDRVDTQYF
TRBJ2-3 NA NA TRBV2 TGTGCCAGCAGGGGACCCTCAGATACGCAGTATTTT CASRGPSDTQYF
TRBJ2-3 NA NA TRBV29-1 TGCAGCGTTGAACTCGGCAGGACGCAGTATTTT CSVELGRTQYF
TRBJ2-1 NA once TRBV7-9 TGTGCCAGCAGCGCCAATGGGGGGAATGAGCAGTTCTTC CASSANGGNEQFF
TRBJ1-4 TRBD1 few TRBV4-2 TGTGCCAGCAGCCCCCGGACAGGGGACAAACCTTACCCAACTAATGAAAAACTGTTTTTT CASSPRTGDKPYPTNEKLFF
TRBJ2-1 TRBD2 few TRBV11-2 TGTGCCAGCAGCTTAGGACTAGCGGTGTACTACAATGAGCAGTTCTTC CASSLGLAVYYNEQFF
TRBJ1-4 NA NA TRBV12-3/TRBV12-4 TGTGCCAGCAGCTCATTCAGGGGTGAAAAACTGTTTTTT CASSSFRGEKLFF
TRBJ2-1 TRBD2 NA TRBV4-1 TGCGCCAGCAGGGTTCTTCTAGCGGTATACAATGAGCAGTTCTTC CASRVLLAVYNEQFF
TRBJ1-2 NA once TRBV5-1 TGCGCCAGCAGCTTCAAAGTTTCTTCTAACTATGGCTACACCTTC CASSFKVSSNYGYTF
TRBJ2-7 NA few TRBV20-1 TGCAGTCCTGTCAGTCCGTGGGACGAGCAGTACTTC CSPVSPWDEQYF
TRBJ1-1 TRBD1 few TRBV28 TGTGCCAGCAGTTCGCAGGGGGTCCTTCAAGCTTTCTTT CASSSQGVLQAFF
TRBJ1-2 NA few TRBV4-2 TGTGCCAGCAGCCAAGTTGACGGGCAGGGATATGGCTACACCTTC CASSQVDGQGYGYTF
TRBJ2-1 TRBD2 NA TRBV24-1 TGTGCCACCAGTAGGACTAGCGGGAGGAATGAGCAGTTCTTC CATSRTSGRNEQFF
TRBJ2-1 TRBD2 NA TRBV7-9 TGTGCCGGCAGCTTAATCGGGGGGGCCAATGAGCAGTTCTTC CAGSLIGGANEQFF
TRBJ2-1 TRBD2 few TRBV5-1 TGCGCCAGCACCAGGACTAGCGGGGAATACAATGAGCAGTTCTTC CASTRTSGEYNEQFF
TRBJ2-1 NA NA TRBV20-1 TGCAGTGCTTATGCATGGGATGAGCAGTTCTTC CSAYAWDEQFF
TRBJ1-2 TRBD1 NA TRBV3-1 TGTGCCAGCAGCCAACCCGGGACAGGCAAGGACTATGGCTACACCTTC CASSQPGTGKDYGYTF
TRBJ1-1 NA NA TRBV5-1 TGCGCCAGCAGCGAGGTTTTTCCAGCCAGAACCTCCACTGAAGCTTTCTTT CASSEVFPARTSTEAFF
TRBJ2-1 NA once TRBV2 TGTGCCAGCAGTGATAGAGACTCCAATGAGCAGTTCTTC CASSDRDSNEQFF
TRBJ2-7 NA few TRBV7-7 TGTGCCAGCAGCTTAGAGCCCGCCTACGAGCAGTACTTC CASSLEPAYEQYF
TRBJ2-4 NA NA TRBV12-3/TRBV12-4 TGTGCCAGCAGCCCGGGGACTTCCGATCGAGACAAAAACATTCAGTACTTC CASSPGTSDRDKNIQYF
TRBJ2-3 NA NA TRBV6-5 TGTGCCAGCAGAGGGCCCTATGTGGCAGATACGCAGTATTTT CASRGPYVADTQYF
TRBJ2-5 NA many TRBV24-1 TGTGCCACCAGTGATTACAATGAGCAGTACTTC CATSDYNEQYF
TRBJ2-5 TRBD2 NA TRBV28 TGTGCCAGCAGTCTAGCGGGGGTGAGGAATGAGCAGTACTTC CASSLAGVRNEQYF
TRBJ2-5 NA NA TRBV12-3/TRBV12-4 TGTGCCAGCAGGACAGGGGCGGGGGGTACCTACAATGAGCAGTACTTC CASRTGAGGTYNEQYF
TRBJ2-3 TRBD1 few TRBV24-1 TGTGCCACCAGTGATTACAGGGGAAGCACAGATACGCAGTATTTT CATSDYRGSTDTQYF